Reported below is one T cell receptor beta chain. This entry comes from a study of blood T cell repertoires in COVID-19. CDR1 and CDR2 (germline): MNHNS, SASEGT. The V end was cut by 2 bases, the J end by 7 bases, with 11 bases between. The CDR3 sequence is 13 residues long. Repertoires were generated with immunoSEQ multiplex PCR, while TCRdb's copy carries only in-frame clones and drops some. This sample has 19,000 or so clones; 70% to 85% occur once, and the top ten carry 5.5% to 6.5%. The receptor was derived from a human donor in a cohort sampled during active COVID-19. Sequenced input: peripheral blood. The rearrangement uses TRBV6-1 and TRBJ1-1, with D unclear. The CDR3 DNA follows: TGTGCCAGCAGTGAAACGCGAAGCCTTGAAGCTTTCTTT. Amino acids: CASSETRSLEAFF.